The text below deals with one TCR beta chain. These data come from a study of T cell changes during pregnancy in multiple sclerosis. Trimming took off 7 bases at V and 5 bases at J, with 18 bases between the two ends. Germline assignment: CDR1 SGHKS and CDR2 YYEKEE (reference sequence). The CDR3 is 14 residues long. The repertoire was sequenced with immunoSEQ multiplex PCR; TCRdb's copy has only in-frame clones and lacks some. The sample consists of fewer than 50,000 clones, more than 75% of them appearing once. This sequence was found in a female donor with multiple sclerosis, enrolled in a pregnancy study. Sample: CD8+ T cells from peripheral blood mononuclear cells, taken in the third trimester of pregnancy. V gene TRBV5-5 combines with J gene TRBJ1-1; TRBD1 might be the D (5 bases). This CDR3 is CASLRERGGTEAFF. The DNA for the CDR3 is TGTGCCAGCCTACGAGAAAGGGGTGGAACTGAAGCTTTCTTT.